Each of the 17 T cell receptor beta chains below was sequenced from the same sample in a study of T cell repertoires in cytomegalovirus infection. MiXCR, applied by TCRdb to the reads, yields one record per CDR3 protein. The sample lists a few hundred thousand distinct CDR3 sequences, under 45% occurring once. Antigen specificity for these receptors is unknown. The sequences come from cultured PBMCs, collected from culture after CMV antigen stimulation. All receptors come from a human donor in good health (CMV status not recorded). Some clones in this sample may be carry-over from other donors' samples.

The chain is built from TRBV11-2 and TRBJ2-5; D tentatively fits TRBD1 or TRBD2 (7 bases each). V dropped 5 bases and J dropped 2 bases, with 18 bases sitting between them. There are 16 residues in the CDR3. Germline CDR1 is SGHAT and CDR2 is FQNNGV. CDR3: CASSRPAGGGQETQYF. CDR3 nucleotides: TGTGCCAGCAGCCGCCCGGCAGGGGGAGGGCAAGAGACCCAGTACTTC.

This chain links TRBV7-6 with TRBJ1-6, with unresolved D. Between the trimmed V and J ends, which lost 5 bases and 0 bases, there was a span of 11 bases. CDR3 length: 16 amino acids. Germline V CDR1 and CDR2: SGHVS, FNYEAQ. CDR3 loop: CASSEGRSSYNSPLHF. The CDR3 coding sequence is TGTGCCAGCAGCGAAGGACGGAGCTCCTATAATTCACCCCTCCACTTT. Combining the CDR3 with reference TRBV7-6 and TRBJ1-6 gives the whole variable domain GAGVSQSPRYKVTKRGQDVALRCDPISGHVSLYWYRQALGQGPEFLTYFNYEAQQDKSGLPNDRFSAERPEGSISTLTIQRTEQRDSAMYRCASSEGRSSYNSPLHFGNGTRLTVT.

The rearrangement joins TRBV20-1 to TRBJ2-3; 9 bases map to TRBD1. Germline V gene data show CDR1 as DFQATT and CDR2 as SNEGSKA (reference sequence). V lost 3 bases to trimming and J lost 7 bases; unmatched junction nucleotides: 8. The length of the CDR3 is 14 residues. Here the CDR3 DNA reads TGCAGTGCTAGGGGGGGACAGGGTGGGAATACGCAGTATTTT. This codes for CSARGGQGGNTQYF.

Only a few counts were recorded for this clonotype. The chain is built from TRBV7-2 and TRBJ2-7, with a possible D match to TRBD1 (5 bases). The CDR3 extends over 15 amino acids. Germline CDR1 is SGHTA and CDR2 is FQGNSA. The V gene lost 1 base and the J gene lost 3 bases, with 13 bases spanning the gap. Here the CDR3 reads CASSLVSIGDYEQYF. The CDR3 DNA follows: TGTGCCAGCAGCTTAGTTAGCATAGGGGACTACGAGCAGTACTTC.

The chain's CDR3 is CASTRRGTQETQYF. CDR3 DNA: TGTGCCAGCACGAGGCGGGGGACCCAAGAGACCCAGTACTTC. The chain is built from TRBV6-1 and TRBJ2-5; TRBD2 aligns across 7 bases. The ends lost 7 bases at V and 1 base at J; junction bases unmatched: 6. The CDR3 has 14 amino acids. Germline V gene data show CDR1 as MNHNS and CDR2 as SASEGT.

The chain uses TRBV7-4 and TRBJ1-3, with D unresolved. Trimming took off 5 bases at V and 2 bases at J, with 13 bases between the two ends. CDR3 size: 15 residues. Germline lookup yields CDR1 SGHVT and CDR2 SQSDAQ. CDR3 nucleotides: TGTGCCAGCAGCGCATCCGGAGTGGCTGGAAACACCATATATTTT. Its protein product is CASSASGVAGNTIYF.

The chain combines TRBV28 with TRBJ2-3; 10 bases line up with TRBD2. Germline-derived CDR1 and CDR2 are MDHEN and SYDVKM. V was pared by 4 bases and J by 3 bases, with 7 bases of the junction left unmatched. The CDR3 sequence is 16 residues long. Here the CDR3 DNA reads TGTGCCAGCAGTTCTCCCAGCGGGGGGGGTACAGATACGCAGTATTTT. It translates to CASSSPSGGGTDTQYF.

The chain links TRBV7-2 to TRBJ2-3, with 12 bases matching TRBD1. Germline values: CDR1 SGHTA, CDR2 FQGNSA. The CDR3 consists of 20 residues. V shed 0 bases, J shed 5 bases, and the junction held 15 bases outside the gene matches. CDR3 loop: CASSLAGGRDRGREGDTQYF. As DNA, the CDR3 is TGTGCCAGCAGCTTAGCGGGGGGAAGGGACAGGGGGCGCGAAGGAGATACGCAGTATTTT.

This clonotype was seen a handful of times. At one of its ends the junction is not consistent with the germline gene, which may arise from a read error. The chain couples TRBV12-3 or TRBV12-4 to TRBJ1-6, with no clear D. The CDR3 extends over 14 amino acids. The CDR3 bases are TGTGCTAGCAGACTTCGACGGAATAATTCACCCCTCCACTTT. It translates to CASRLRRNNSPLHF.

The V gene is TRBV2, the J gene TRBJ2-5, with unresolved D. V was trimmed by 6 bases and J by 2 bases, leaving 13 bases between them. This CDR3 is 14 amino acids long. The germline V gene has CDR1 SNHLY and CDR2 FYNNEI. CDR3 nucleotides: TGTGCCAGCAGCCTCTCATTTTTACAAGAGACCCAGTACTTC. Amino acids: CASSLSFLQETQYF.

In its sample, this clonotype was seen a few times. The rearrangement links TRBV7-2 to TRBJ2-3; 7 nucleotides line up with TRBD2. Germline loops: CDR1 SGHTA, CDR2 FQGNSA. The trim removed 2 bases at V and 6 bases at J, leaving 8 bases unmatched. CDR3 size: 15 residues. CDR3 sequence: CASSLNAAGVDTQYF. In DNA, the CDR3 is TGTGCCAGCAGCTTAAACGCCGCGGGGGTGGATACGCAGTATTTT.

This sequence joins TRBV20-1 and TRBJ2-7, with TRBD2 matching 9 bases. There are 16 residues in the CDR3. CDR1 is DFQATT and CDR2 is SNEGSKA in the germline V gene (reference sequence). V was clipped by 0 bases and J by 4 bases; unmatched bases: 10. CDR3 amino acids: CSARERTGLAPYEQYF. The CDR3 DNA reads as TGCAGTGCTAGAGAACGCACAGGACTAGCGCCATACGAGCAGTACTTC.

The V gene is TRBV10-2, the J gene TRBJ2-1, with a possible D match to TRBD2 (5 bases). V lost 10 bases and J 10 bases, leaving 17 bases between the germline ends. The germline V gene encodes CDR1 WSHSY and CDR2 SAAADI. The CDR3 spans 12 residues. The CDR3 spells CATRRLRLEQFF. Written as DNA, the CDR3 is TGCGCCACCAGGAGACTACGGTTAGAGCAGTTCTTC.

In this sample, this clonotype turned up a few times. The CDR3 sequence: CSVESGVDYGYTF. CDR3 bases: TGCAGCGTTGAATCCGGGGTTGACTATGGCTACACCTTC. The V gene is TRBV29-1, the J gene TRBJ1-2; no clear D gene. Germline lookup yields CDR1 SQVTM and CDR2 ANQGSEA. The V gene lost 2 bases and the J gene lost 3 bases, with 10 bases spanning the gap. The CDR3 totals 13 residues.

The chain joins TRBV5-5 to TRBJ2-7; no clear D gene. The germline gives CDR1 SGHKS, CDR2 YYEKEE (reference sequence). With 4 bases removed from V and 2 bases from J, the gap between germline ends came to 7 bases. The CDR3 has 12 amino acids. The CDR3 loop reads CASSNGAYEQYF. The CDR3 nucleotides read TGTGCCAGCAGCAATGGGGCCTACGAGCAGTACTTC.

This chain links TRBV7-6 with TRBJ1-1; D not certain. In germline, CDR1 is SGHVS, CDR2 FNYEAQ. This CDR3 is 15 amino acids long. The ends were cut back, 4 bases at V and 1 base at J, with 13 bases in the middle. CDR3 region: CASSSGRGSNTEAFF. CDR3 nucleotides: TGTGCCAGCAGCTCAGGTAGAGGTTCGAACACTGAAGCTTTCTTT. Variable domain in full (rest from reference TRBV7-6 and TRBJ1-1): GAGVSQSPRYKVTKRGQDVALRCDPISGHVSLYWYRQALGQGPEFLTYFNYEAQQDKSGLPNDRFSAERPEGSISTLTIQRTEQRDSAMYRCASSSGRGSNTEAFFGQGTRLTVV.

CDR3 nucleotides: TGTGCCAGCAGTGAAATAGTTAGCGGGAGCTCCTACGAGCAGTACTTC. It yields the protein CASSEIVSGSSYEQYF. The genes are TRBV2 and TRBJ2-7; 9 nucleotides agree with TRBD2. This CDR3 contains 16 residues. Germline V lookup: CDR1 SNHLY, CDR2 FYNNEI. V was pared by 2 bases and J by 0 bases, with 5 bases of the junction left unmatched.